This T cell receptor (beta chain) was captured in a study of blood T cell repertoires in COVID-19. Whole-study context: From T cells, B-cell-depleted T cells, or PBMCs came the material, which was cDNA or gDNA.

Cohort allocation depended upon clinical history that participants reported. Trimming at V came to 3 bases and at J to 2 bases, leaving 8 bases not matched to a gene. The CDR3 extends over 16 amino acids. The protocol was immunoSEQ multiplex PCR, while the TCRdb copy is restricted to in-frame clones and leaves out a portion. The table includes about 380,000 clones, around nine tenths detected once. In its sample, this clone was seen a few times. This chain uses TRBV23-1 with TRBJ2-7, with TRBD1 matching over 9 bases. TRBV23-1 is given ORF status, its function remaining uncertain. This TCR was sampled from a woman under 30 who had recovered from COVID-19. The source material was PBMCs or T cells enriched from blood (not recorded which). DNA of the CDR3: TGCGCCAGCAGTCACCTCGGGACAGGGACGACCTACGAGCAGTACTTC. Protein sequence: CASSHLGTGTTYEQYF.